This passage covers 17 T cell receptor beta chains from one sample sequenced in a study of cytotoxic CD8 clonotypes in ibrutinib-treated CLL. Profiling relied on immunoSEQ multiplex PCR, and the TCRdb table lists in-frame clones only, not all of them. Here the sample spans 250,000 to 350,000 clones, roughly four fifths being singletons. The starting material was PBMCs, obtained at disease progression, from a patient treated with ibrutinib. These receptor sequences come from a human donor with chronic lymphocytic leukemia.

This chain joins TRBV5-1 and TRBJ1-1; no clear D. The V and J ends lost 1 base and 4 bases respectively, with 14 bases between them. Germline-derived CDR1 and CDR2 are SGHRS and YFSETQ. The CDR3 totals 15 residues. DNA of the CDR3: TGCGCCAGCAGCTTGTTTCTGGGTACCGCCACTGAAGCTTTCTTT. Protein sequence: CASSLFLGTATEAFF.

This clone was observed a single time. This rearrangement joins TRBV7-8 to TRBJ2-3; TRBD2 matches 8 bases. The germline V gene encodes CDR1 SGHVS and CDR2 FQNEAQ. The CDR3 covers 17 residues. The trim removed 5 bases at V and 0 bases at J, leaving 10 bases unmatched. The CDR3 DNA follows: TGTGCCAGCAGCCCAACAAGACTAGCGCTCAGCACAGATACGCAGTATTTT. This translates into CASSPTRLALSTDTQYF.

The rearrangement links TRBV29-1 to TRBJ1-4; perhaps TRBD1 as D (6 bases). Germline V gene lookup returns CDR1 SQVTM and CDR2 ANQGSEA. This CDR3 region has 14 residues. The CDR3 loop is CSHLSQGPGEKLFF. The CDR3 nucleotides are TGCAGTCACCTAAGTCAGGGGCCAGGTGAAAAACTGTTTTTT.

This rearrangement joins TRBV19 to TRBJ2-7; 7 bases match TRBD2. Germline CDR1 reads LNHDA; CDR2 reads SQIVND (reference sequence). Trimming cost V 6 bases and J 2 bases; bases outside gene matches: 7. There are 14 residues in the CDR3. CDR3 sequence: CASRVASGAYEQYF. In DNA, the CDR3 is TGTGCCAGTAGAGTTGCTAGCGGAGCCTACGAGCAGTACTTC. Full variable domain (rest looked up from reference TRBV19 and TRBJ2-7): DGGITQSPKYLFRKEGQNVTLSCEQNLNHDAMYWYRQDPGQGLRLIYYSQIVNDFQKGDIAEGYSVSREKKESFPLTVTSAQKNPTAFYLCASRVASGAYEQYFGPGTRLTVT.

The chain recombines TRBV25-1 with TRBJ2-7; D gene unclear. V gave up 4 bases and J gave up 5 bases, with 12 bases separating them. Per germline, CDR1 MGHDK and CDR2 SYGVNS. The CDR3 contains 13 residues. The CDR3, as DNA: TGTGCCAGCAGTGGCCCCCTTAGGGACGAGCAGTACTTC. Protein product: CASSGPLRDEQYF.

The V call is TRBV28, the J call TRBJ2-4, with D maybe TRBD1 (6 bases). This CDR3 has 15 residues. CDR1 MDHEN and CDR2 SYDVKM come from the germline V gene. V lost 4 bases and J 0 bases, leaving 10 bases between the germline ends. The CDR3 sequence: CASSSGVVAKNIQYF. CDR3 coding DNA: TGTGCCAGCAGTTCAGGGGTGGTAGCCAAAAACATTCAGTACTTC.

The rearrangement links TRBV2 to TRBJ2-5; TRBD2 is a possible D gene (5 bases). CDR3 size: 14 residues. V lost 2 bases and J 4 bases, leaving 11 bases between the germline ends. The germline V gene has CDR1 SNHLY and CDR2 FYNNEI. The chain's CDR3 is CASSEYVRGETQYF. In DNA form, the CDR3 reads TGTGCCAGCAGTGAATATGTCCGGGGAGAGACCCAGTACTTC.

V is TRBV7-9 and J is TRBJ2-7; maybe TRBD1 (5 bases). Trimming stripped 5 bases from V and 3 bases from J, with 14 bases between. This CDR3 is built from 14 residues. Germline V lookup: CDR1 SEHNR, CDR2 FQNEAQ (reference sequence). In nucleotides, the CDR3 is TGTGCCAGCAGCAAAGACAGTCAGCTCTACGAGCAGTACTTC. Protein: CASSKDSQLYEQYF.

V gene TRBV11-1 combines with J gene TRBJ2-7; D call uncertain. Trimming pared 5 bases from V and 6 bases from J, leaving 32 bases between. CDR1 is SGHAT and CDR2 is FQDESV in the germline V gene (reference sequence). The CDR3 is 19 amino acids. The CDR3 reads CASSHNLRPNTTRGSEQYF. The CDR3 bases are TGTGCCAGCAGCCACAACCTTAGGCCGAACACCACCCGAGGAAGCGAGCAGTACTTC.

In this sample, this clone turned up a few times. This chain connects TRBV4-1 to TRBJ2-5; D is possibly TRBD2 (6 bases). Trimming left V 1 base short and J 4 bases short, with 13 bases between. CDR3 size: 15 residues. Germline V gives CDR1 MGHRA, CDR2 YSYEKL. The CDR3 region is CASSQGETRAETQYF. The CDR3 region has the DNA TGCGCCAGCAGCCAAGGAGAGACTAGAGCAGAGACCCAGTACTTC.

V and J are TRBV2 and TRBJ2-5; D gene ambiguous. V dropped 1 base and J dropped 5 bases, with 8 bases sitting between them. This CDR3 spans 13 amino acids. CDR1 and CDR2 (germline): SNHLY, FYNNEI. This CDR3 reads CASSEGLLETQYF. The CDR3 nucleotides read TGTGCCAGCAGTGAAGGACTTCTGGAGACCCAGTACTTC.

The rearrangement joins TRBV7-8 to TRBJ1-4; tentatively, D is TRBD1 (5 bases). This CDR3 has 15 amino acids. V lost 5 bases and J lost 3, with 13 bases in between. Germline CDR1 reads SGHVS; CDR2 reads FQNEAQ. CDR3 sequence (DNA): TGTGCCAGCAGCCTTCGCGGGACCGCTAATGAAAAACTGTTTTTT. This gives the protein CASSLRGTANEKLFF.

The genes are TRBV6-1 and TRBJ2-1; D is possibly TRBD1 (7 bases). This CDR3 contains 13 residues. Looked up from germline, CDR1 is MNHNS and CDR2 is SASEGT. V lost 7 bases to trimming and J lost 9 bases, with 16 bases between them. The CDR3 bases are TGTGCCAGCACGGCAGGGGGGTGGGTTGAGCAGTTCTTC. This gives the protein CASTAGGWVEQFF.

The chain couples TRBV7-7 to TRBJ2-5; no clear D gene. CDR1 is SSHAT, CDR2 FNYEAQ, per germline (reference sequence). The CDR3 extends over 11 amino acids. V was shortened by 6 bases and J by 5 bases, with 7 bases between the two germline ends. CDR3 sequence (DNA): TGTGCCAGCAGTATTGGGGAGACCCAGTACTTC. This translates into CASSIGETQYF.

The chain joins TRBV5-4 to TRBJ2-7; 9 bases map to TRBD2. Germline trimming cut 4 bases from V and 5 bases from J; bases unmatched to any gene: 10. CDR1 and CDR2 (germline): SGHNT, YYREEE (reference sequence). The CDR3 runs to 15 residues. The CDR3 DNA is TGTGCCAGCAGCCCACGGGGCGGGAGGGGGCACGAGCAGTACTTC. This sequence encodes CASSPRGGRGHEQYF.

This clone was seen only a few times. V gene TRBV4-1 combines with J gene TRBJ2-5; perhaps D is TRBD1 or TRBD2 (6 bases each). This CDR3 is 14 amino acids long. Trimming cost V 7 bases and J 4 bases, with 16 bases left between them. Germline-derived CDR1 and CDR2 are MGHRA and YSYEKL. Here the CDR3 DNA reads TGCGCCAGCAATAAAGGGGGGCTTGGAGAGACCCAGTACTTC. It codes for CASNKGGLGETQYF.

The sample holds a few counts of this clone. V gene TRBV28 combines with J gene TRBJ1-2; no reliable D call. Trimming left V 8 bases short and J 4 bases short, with 14 bases between. CDR1 and CDR2 from the germline V gene are MDHEN and SYDVKM. The CDR3 consists of 13 residues. The CDR3, as DNA: TGTGCCAGCCGGTACCGTGGCGGCTATGGCTACACCTTC. Translating gives CASRYRGGYGYTF.